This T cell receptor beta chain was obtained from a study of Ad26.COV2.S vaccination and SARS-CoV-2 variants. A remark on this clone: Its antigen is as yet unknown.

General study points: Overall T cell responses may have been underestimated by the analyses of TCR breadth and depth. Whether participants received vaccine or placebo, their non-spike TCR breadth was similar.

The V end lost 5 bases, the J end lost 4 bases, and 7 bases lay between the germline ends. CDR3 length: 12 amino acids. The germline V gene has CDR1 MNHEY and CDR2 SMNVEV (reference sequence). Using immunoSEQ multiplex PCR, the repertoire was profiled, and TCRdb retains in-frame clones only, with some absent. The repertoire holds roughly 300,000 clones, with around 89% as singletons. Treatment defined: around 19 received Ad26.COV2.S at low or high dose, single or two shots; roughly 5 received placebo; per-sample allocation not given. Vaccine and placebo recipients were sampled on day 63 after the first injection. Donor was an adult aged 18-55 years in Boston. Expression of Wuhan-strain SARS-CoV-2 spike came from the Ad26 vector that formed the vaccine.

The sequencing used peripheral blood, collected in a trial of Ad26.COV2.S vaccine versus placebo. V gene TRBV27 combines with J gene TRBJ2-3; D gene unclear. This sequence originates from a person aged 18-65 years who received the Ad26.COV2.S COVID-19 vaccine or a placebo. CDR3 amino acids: CASSPQPDTQYF. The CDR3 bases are TGTGCCAGCAGTCCCCAGCCAGATACGCAGTATTTT.